The 14 T cell receptor beta chains presented below share a single source sample, sequenced in a study of blood T cell repertoires in COVID-19. TCRdb keeps only in-frame clones here, not all; method: immunoSEQ multiplex PCR. The sample contains under 200,000 clones, around 80% of which appear only once. The specimen sequenced was peripheral blood. These receptors all stem from a man in his sixties or seventies with active or convalescent COVID-19.

The V call is TRBV11-2, the J call TRBJ2-1; a weak D match, TRBD2 (6 bases). CDR3 length: 15 residues. Germline values: CDR1 SGHAT, CDR2 FQNNGV. V lost 4 bases to trimming and J lost 4 bases, with 14 bases between them. This CDR3 reads CASSSTSWGYNEQFF. The DNA of the CDR3 is TGTGCCAGCAGCTCGACTAGTTGGGGGTACAATGAGCAGTTCTTC.

The chain links TRBV6-1 to TRBJ2-7; possible D gene TRBD1, 5 bases. V was pared by 3 bases and J by 6 bases, with 15 bases between. CDR3 size: 14 residues. CDR1 MNHNS and CDR2 SASEGT come from the germline V gene. CDR3 coding DNA: TGTGCCAGCAGTGAGGCTGAATGGGGCCGCGAGCAGTACTTC. Encoded protein: CASSEAEWGREQYF.

This clone came up a few times. The rearrangement links TRBV19 to TRBJ1-1, with 8 bases aligning to TRBD1. The germline V gene has CDR1 LNHDA and CDR2 SQIVND (reference sequence). The CDR3 loop spans 14 amino acids. V lost 7 bases, J lost 3 bases, and 7 bases stayed unmatched. Here the CDR3 reads CASTSTGADTEAFF. DNA of the CDR3: TGTGCCAGTACCTCGACAGGGGCGGACACTGAAGCTTTCTTT.

Comments on this clone: Its ends do not fully match the called genes, so a read error is possible. The rearrangement links TRBV5-6 to TRBJ1-1; 9 bases line up with TRBD1. CDR1 is SGHDT, CDR2 YYEEEE, per germline. The CDR3 is 15 residues long. CDR3 sequence reads: CASSVRQGVKTEAFF. The CDR3, as DNA: TGTGCCAGCAGCGTTAGACAGGGGGTGAAGACTGAAGCTTTCTTT.

The chain recombines TRBV11-2 with TRBJ2-5, with unresolved D. The V end was cut by 2 bases, the J end by 4 bases, with 5 bases between. The germline CDR1 and CDR2 sequences are SGHAT and FQNNGV. CDR3 size: 12 residues. The CDR3 DNA reads as TGTGCCAGCAGCTTATTGCGAGAGACCCAGTACTTC. Encoded protein: CASSLLRETQYF.

This clone was counted a few times. This chain uses TRBV7-9 with TRBJ1-2; TRBD1 is a possible D gene (6 bases). The CDR3 sequence is 13 residues long. Trimming took off 3 bases at V and 8 bases at J, with 13 bases between the two ends. Germline V lookup: CDR1 SEHNR, CDR2 FQNEAQ (reference sequence). CDR3 in amino acids: CASSFDRIGGYTF. The CDR3 DNA follows: TGTGCCAGCAGCTTCGACAGGATAGGGGGCTACACCTTC.

The chain uses TRBV12-3 or TRBV12-4 and TRBJ1-6, with a tentative D call TRBD1 (6 bases). The CDR3 is 13 amino acids. Deletions cut 5 bases from V and 13 bases from J, with 15 bases between. The CDR3 spells CASSPSGGLPLHF. CDR3 coding DNA: TGTGCCAGCAGTCCCTCGGGGGGCCTGCCCCTCCACTTT.

Comments on this clone: Other DNA variants within this sample encode the same CDR3. The chain combines TRBV18 with TRBJ2-1; a possible D gene is TRBD1 (6 bases). V was trimmed by 3 bases and J by 4 bases, leaving 7 bases between them. This CDR3 comprises 13 residues. In germline, CDR1 is KGHSH, CDR2 LQKENI. The CDR3 loop is CASSPTGYNEQFF. CDR3 DNA: TGTGCCAGCTCACCGACAGGTTACAATGAGCAGTTCTTC.

The V call is TRBV25-1, the J call TRBJ2-7; 7 bases line up with TRBD1. CDR1 is MGHDK and CDR2 is SYGVNS in the germline V gene. This CDR3 spans 15 amino acids. J was trimmed by 4 bases and V by 0 bases; bases with no gene match: 6. The chain's CDR3 is CASSEYEGARYEQYF. In nucleotides, the CDR3 is TGTGCCAGCAGTGAATATGAGGGGGCAAGATACGAGCAGTACTTC.

The genes are TRBV10-3 and TRBJ2-6; 8 nucleotides align to TRBD1. The CDR3 totals 17 residues. Germline loops: CDR1 ENHRY, CDR2 SYGVKD. With 10 bases clipped from V and 0 bases from J, the junction kept 11 bases outside the gene matches. CDR3 bases: TGTGCCACCAAACAGGGGGAGGTTAGCTCTGGGGCCAACGTCCTGACTTTC. Its translation: CATKQGEVSSGANVLTF.

The CDR3 DNA follows: TGCAGTGCTAGTGGGCTAGTAAGTCTCAATGAGCAGTTCTTC. Translating gives CSASGLVSLNEQFF. The chain carries TRBV20-1 and TRBJ2-1; D not resolved. The CDR3 is made up of 14 amino acids. Germline V CDR1 and CDR2: DFQATT, SNEGSKA (reference sequence). V lost 3 bases, J lost 6 bases, and 15 bases lay in between.

This clone was counted only a few times. The chain links TRBV6-5 to TRBJ1-1; D is unresolved. Trimming removed 4 bases at V and 0 bases at J, with 12 bases between. The CDR3 length is 15 residues. Germline CDR1 MNHEY, CDR2 SVGAGI. The CDR3 DNA is TGTGCCAGCAGTTCCACGACTGGGTTGAACACTGAAGCTTTCTTT. Protein product: CASSSTTGLNTEAFF.

The chain couples TRBV5-4 to TRBJ2-5; 11 bases line up with TRBD2. The germline V gene encodes CDR1 SGHNT and CDR2 YYREEE (reference sequence). The CDR3 has 15 amino acids. Losses at the gene ends were 3 bases for V and 4 bases for J; bases not matched to a gene: 5. The CDR3 sequence is CASSWGLAAGETQYF. The CDR3 nucleotides are TGTGCCAGCAGCTGGGGACTAGCGGCGGGAGAGACCCAGTACTTC.

The chain links TRBV5-1 to TRBJ1-1; 7 bases agree with TRBD1. After removal of 7 bases from V and 1 base from J, the junction contained 7 bases not matched to a gene. This CDR3 comprises 14 residues. Germline CDR1 reads SGHRS; CDR2 reads YFSETQ. CDR3 in DNA: TGCGCCAGCCAAGGGGGCCCTGGGAACACTGAAGCTTTCTTT. This sequence encodes CASQGGPGNTEAFF.